The 15 T cell receptor beta chains listed next were all sequenced from one sample in a study of T-cell reconstitution after alpha-beta-depleted transplantation in children. During its preparation, the TCRbeta library received unique molecular identifiers. A single record per CDR3 protein comes from TCRdb applying MiXCR to the PCR reads. Found here are around 580,000 distinct CDR3 sequences, 25% to 30% of them singletons; the top ten hold approximately 39%. The source was PBMCs, collected before TCRalphabeta/CD19-depleted stem cell transplant. All receptors derive from a boy under two years old with Wiskott-Aldrich syndrome, due to receive a stem cell transplant.

This clonotype has just a few counts. The chain carries TRBV28 and TRBJ1-5; D remains ambiguous. Per germline, CDR1 MDHEN and CDR2 SYDVKM. Trimming removed 6 bases at V and 3 bases at J, with 15 bases between. The CDR3 has 15 residues. The CDR3: CASSSLADHNQPQHF. CDR3 DNA sequence: TGTGCCAGCAGCTCCTTGGCGGACCACAATCAGCCCCAGCATTTT.

The CDR3 loop reads CASSSNEAGGPVLYEQYF. DNA of the CDR3: TGTGCCAGCAGTTCAAACGAAGCGGGAGGGCCCGTTCTCTACGAGCAGTACTTC. This chain joins TRBV27 and TRBJ2-7; 10 bases line up with TRBD2. This CDR3 has 18 residues. V dropped 4 bases and J dropped 3; count of bases not matched to a gene: 15. Germline assignment: CDR1 MNHEY and CDR2 SMNVEV (reference sequence).

The chain uses TRBV3-1 and TRBJ1-2; D is uncertain. In germline, CDR1 is LGHDT, CDR2 YNNKEL (reference sequence). Deletions cut 0 bases from V and 8 bases from J, with 16 bases between. The CDR3 totals 15 residues. The CDR3: CASSQDLQADRGYTF. The DNA for the CDR3 is TGTGCCAGCAGCCAAGATTTGCAGGCCGATAGGGGCTACACCTTC.

The V and J genes are TRBV5-1 and TRBJ2-1; a possible D gene is TRBD2 (6 bases). Trimming shortened V by 4 bases and J by 2 bases, and 13 bases separated the two germline ends. Germline V gene data show CDR1 as SGHRS and CDR2 as YFSETQ. The CDR3 length is 15 residues. The CDR3 DNA sequence: TGCGCCAGCAGCACGGGGGTGTCAGCCTACAATGAGCAGTTCTTC. It translates to CASSTGVSAYNEQFF. The complete variable domain, with remaining parts taken from reference TRBV5-1 and TRBJ2-1, reads KAGVTQTPRYLIKTRGQQVTLSCSPISGHRSVSWYQQTPGQGLQFLFEYFSETQRNKGNFPGRFSGRQFSNSRSEMNVSTLELGDSALYLCASSTGVSAYNEQFFGPGTRLTVL.

The chain joins TRBV20-1 to TRBJ2-5; D is uncertain. This CDR3 spans 12 amino acids. Germline V lookup: CDR1 DFQATT, CDR2 SNEGSKA (reference sequence). Trimming removed 1 base at V and 3 bases at J, with 6 bases between. Here the CDR3 DNA reads TGCAGTGCTAGAGCTTTAGAAGAGACCCAGTACTTC. This encodes CSARALEETQYF.

This clonotype was seen only a few times. The genes are TRBV4-1 and TRBJ2-5; 8 bases fit TRBD1. The V gene end was trimmed by 2 bases and the J gene end by 1 base; junction bases not matched to a gene: 12. Germline assignment: CDR1 MGHRA and CDR2 YSYEKL. CDR3 length: 18 amino acids. The CDR3 sequence: CASSQNLPIGTGQETQYF. In DNA form, the CDR3 reads TGCGCCAGCAGCCAAAATTTACCCATCGGGACAGGCCAAGAGACCCAGTACTTC.

The V and J genes are TRBV20-1 and TRBJ2-1; no firm D call. Trimming took 3 bases from V and 4 from J, leaving 10 bases between them. The CDR3 covers 13 residues. Germline V gives CDR1 DFQATT, CDR2 SNEGSKA (reference sequence). CDR3 amino acids: CSASPVQYNEQFF. As DNA, the CDR3 is TGCAGTGCTAGTCCCGTCCAGTACAATGAGCAGTTCTTC.

This clonotype was seen more than once but under ten times. This chain links TRBV5-6 with TRBJ2-5; D may be TRBD1 (5 bases). The ends were cut back, 0 bases at V and 3 bases at J, with 15 bases in the middle. Germline CDR1 is SGHDT and CDR2 is YYEEEE. The CDR3 contains 16 residues. The CDR3 sequence is CASSLGPRRQKETQYF. The CDR3 nucleotides read TGTGCCAGCAGCTTGGGCCCCCGACGACAGAAAGAGACCCAGTACTTC.

The chain carries TRBV4-1 and TRBJ1-1; D uncertain. The length of the CDR3 is 15 residues. Germline assignment: CDR1 MGHRA and CDR2 YSYEKL. The ends were cut back, 2 bases at V and 4 bases at J, with 14 bases in the middle. CDR3 sequence (DNA): TGCGCCAGCAGCCAACCACAGCCCCCGGGCACTGAAGCTTTCTTT. It encodes CASSQPQPPGTEAFF.

Turning to this clonotype: Relative to the germline gene, one junction end is altered; a read error may explain this. The chain is built from TRBV3-1 and TRBJ2-1; 15 bases map to TRBD2. The CDR3 spans 18 residues. The germline V gene has CDR1 LGHDT and CDR2 YNNKEL (reference sequence). DNA of the CDR3: TGTACCAGCAGTCCATATGATGGACTAGCGGGAGGGCCCCATGAGCAGTTCTTC. Residues: CTSSPYDGLAGGPHEQFF.

This clonotype turned up a few times. The chain links TRBV9 to TRBJ2-1; TRBD1 matches at 7 bases. The CDR3 has 14 amino acids. CDR1 and CDR2 from the germline V gene are SGDLS and YYNGEE. The ends lost 3 bases at V and 7 bases at J; junction bases unmatched: 7. DNA of the CDR3: TGTGCCAGCAGCGGGACAGGTGTGGGTAATGAGCAGTTCTTC. Translating gives CASSGTGVGNEQFF.

The chain combines TRBV5-1 with TRBJ1-4; perhaps TRBD1 as D (5 bases). Germline V gene sequence: CDR1 SGHRS, CDR2 YFSETQ. V dropped 0 bases and J dropped 0 bases, with 12 bases sitting between them. This CDR3 is 17 amino acids long. As DNA, the CDR3 is TGCGCCAGCAGCTTGGCGGGGACGGGTTCAACTAATGAAAAACTGTTTTTT. Translation: CASSLAGTGSTNEKLFF.

The rearrangement links TRBV12-3 or TRBV12-4 to TRBJ2-1; the D gene is possibly TRBD2 (7 bases). This CDR3 spans 16 amino acids. V lost 2 bases to trimming and J lost 7 bases, with 18 bases between them. The CDR3 DNA reads TGTGCCAGCAGTTTAAGTGGGGGGGCGCTTCGGAATGAGCAGTTCTTC. The encoded protein is CASSLSGGALRNEQFF.

The genes are TRBV5-1 and TRBJ2-1; D ambiguous. Germline CDR1 reads SGHRS; CDR2 reads YFSETQ. The CDR3 contains 14 residues. V lost 0 bases to trimming and J lost 8 bases, with 12 bases between them. CDR3 in amino acids: CASSLAPSGYEQFF. In DNA, the CDR3 is TGCGCCAGCAGCTTGGCACCCTCCGGCTATGAGCAGTTCTTC.

The V call is TRBV5-1, the J call TRBJ2-2; no firm D call. The germline CDR1 and CDR2 sequences are SGHRS and YFSETQ. V lost 0 bases and J 5 bases, leaving 8 bases between the germline ends. The CDR3 covers 14 residues. DNA of the CDR3: TGCGCCAGCAGCTTGGCCTTTTCGACCGGGGAGCTGTTTTTT. As protein: CASSLAFSTGELFF.